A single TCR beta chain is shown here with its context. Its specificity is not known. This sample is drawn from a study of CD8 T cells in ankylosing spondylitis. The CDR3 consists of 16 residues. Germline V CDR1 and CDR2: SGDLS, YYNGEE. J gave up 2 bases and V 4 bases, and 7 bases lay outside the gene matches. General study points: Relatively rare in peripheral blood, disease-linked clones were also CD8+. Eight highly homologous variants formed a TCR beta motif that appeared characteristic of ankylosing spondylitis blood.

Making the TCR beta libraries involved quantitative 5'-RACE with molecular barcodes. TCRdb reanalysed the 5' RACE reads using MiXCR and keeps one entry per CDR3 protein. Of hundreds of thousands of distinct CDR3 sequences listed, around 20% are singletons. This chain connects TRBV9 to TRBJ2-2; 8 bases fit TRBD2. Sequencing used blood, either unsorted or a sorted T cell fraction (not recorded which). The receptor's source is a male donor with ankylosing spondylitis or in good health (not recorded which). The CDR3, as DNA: TGTGCCAGCAGCCCGCACGGGGGGGGTAACACCGGGGAGCTGTTTTTT. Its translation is CASSPHGGGNTGELFF.